What follows are 27 T cell receptor beta chains derived from one specimen sequenced in a study of T cells in tuberculosis. Produced via immunoSEQ multiplex PCR; TCRdb's table is partial and in-frame only. The sample has 25,000 to 35,000 clones, around 95% seen once. The sequenced sample was PBMCs. All receptors derive from a donor aged 10-29 years with latent tuberculosis or without tuberculosis infection.

The V call is TRBV11-1, the J call TRBJ1-1, with D hard to call. The V gene lost 5 bases and the J gene lost 5 bases, with 18 bases spanning the gap. The CDR3 is 15 residues long. Germline CDR1 reads SGHAT; CDR2 reads FQDESV (reference sequence). The CDR3 region has the DNA TGTGCCAGCAGCCCCCAGGCCTCCGGTAGGACTGAAGCTTTCTTT. Encoded protein: CASSPQASGRTEAFF.

This CDR3 is CASSQPLKGRNSPLHF. CDR3 coding DNA: TGCGCCAGCAGCCAACCCCTTAAGGGGAGGAATTCACCCCTCCACTTT. The V call is TRBV4-1, the J call TRBJ1-6, with D perhaps matching TRBD1 (5 bases). The CDR3 has 16 residues. Per germline, CDR1 MGHRA and CDR2 YSYEKL. Trimming stripped 2 bases from V and 7 bases from J, with 15 bases between.

The chain couples TRBV29-1 to TRBJ1-2; maybe TRBD1 (6 bases). Germline V gene data show CDR1 as SQVTM and CDR2 as ANQGSEA. The CDR3 has 12 amino acids. Deletions cut 6 bases from V and 8 bases from J, with 16 bases between. The CDR3 here is CSVATGSGGYTF. The CDR3 region has the DNA TGCAGCGTCGCGACAGGATCCGGAGGCTACACCTTC. Looking up the rest from reference TRBV29-1 and TRBJ1-2 gives the full variable domain: SAVISQKPSRDICQRGTSLTIQCQVDSQVTMMFWYRQQPGQSLTLIATANQGSEATYESGFVIDKFPISRPNLTFSTLTVSNMSPEDSSIYLCSVATGSGGYTFGSGTRLTVV.

This rearrangement joins TRBV2 to TRBJ1-1; D is uncertain. In germline, CDR1 is SNHLY, CDR2 FYNNEI. This CDR3 is 13 amino acids long. V dropped 4 bases and J dropped 1 base, with 7 bases sitting between them. For the CDR3, the DNA is TGTGCCAGCAGTGTCGCAGGGAACACTGAAGCTTTCTTT. This encodes CASSVAGNTEAFF.

This clone was counted once. The chain has TRBV27 and TRBJ2-1; D not resolved. CDR3 length equals 14 residues. The V end lost 7 bases, the J end lost 3 bases, and 13 bases lay between the germline ends. Germline assignment: CDR1 MNHEY and CDR2 SMNVEV (reference sequence). The CDR3 sequence: CASTRSSHYNEQFF. The CDR3 coding sequence is TGTGCCAGCACGAGGTCGAGCCACTACAATGAGCAGTTCTTC.

This clone was seen once. This rearrangement joins TRBV29-1 to TRBJ2-7; tentative D call: TRBD1 (6 bases). This CDR3 has 13 amino acids. CDR1 and CDR2 (germline): SQVTM, ANQGSEA. Trimming pared 6 bases from V and 3 bases from J, leaving 15 bases between. CDR3 sequence (DNA): TGCAGCGTAAGACAGGCGAATTTCTACGAGCAGTACTTC. This gives the protein CSVRQANFYEQYF.

This clone was recorded only once. J is TRBJ2-3 and V is TRBV11-3; 8 bases fit TRBD1. The trim removed 5 bases at V and 6 bases at J, leaving 13 bases unmatched. Looked up from germline, CDR1 is SGHNT and CDR2 is YENEEA. The CDR3 totals 16 residues. The DNA for the CDR3 is TGTGCCAGCAGCCCAGGGACAGGTCGGGGTGTGGATACGCAGTATTTT. Its translation: CASSPGTGRGVDTQYF. Drawing the rest from reference TRBV11-3 and TRBJ2-3, the complete variable domain is EAGVVQSPRYKIIEKKQPVAFWCNPISGHNTLYWYLQNLGQGPELLIRYENEEAVDDSQLPKDRFSAERLKGVDSTLKIQPAELGDSAVYLCASSPGTGRGVDTQYFGPGTRLTVL.

The J gene is TRBJ2-1, the V gene TRBV28; D is possibly TRBD2 (6 bases). The CDR3 covers 13 residues. Germline V lookup: CDR1 MDHEN, CDR2 SYDVKM. Trimming shortened V by 6 bases and J by 7 bases, and 13 bases separated the two germline ends. The CDR3: CASRSGLVNEQFF. In DNA, the CDR3 is TGTGCCAGCAGGTCGGGACTCGTGAATGAGCAGTTCTTC.

The chain couples TRBV18 to TRBJ2-7; D unresolved. CDR1 and CDR2 (germline): KGHSH, LQKENI. CDR3 length: 19 residues. The ends were cut back, 3 bases at V and 4 bases at J, with 28 bases in the middle. The chain's CDR3 is CASSPSVDTPINSIYEQYF. As DNA, the CDR3 is TGTGCCAGCTCACCGTCCGTCGACACACCCATCAATTCCATTTACGAGCAGTACTTC.

The rearrangement joins TRBV30 to TRBJ2-1; D may be TRBD2 (6 bases). V lost 2 bases, J lost 4 bases, and 12 bases lay in between. This CDR3 is 14 amino acids long. Looked up from germline, CDR1 is GTSNPN and CDR2 is SVGIG (reference sequence). CDR3 region: CAWSINSGYNEQFF. DNA for the CDR3: TGTGCCTGGAGTATCAATAGCGGATACAATGAGCAGTTCTTC.

The V call is TRBV7-9, the J call TRBJ1-5; possibly TRBD1 for D (5 bases). V was clipped by 5 bases and J by 9 bases, with 23 bases between them. This CDR3 has 16 amino acids. Germline V gene data show CDR1 as SEHNR and CDR2 as FQNEAQ (reference sequence). In DNA form, the CDR3 reads TGTGCCAGCAGCGGTGGGAGGGGCAGCGCCCGGCGGCCCCAGCATTTT. This translates into CASSGGRGSARRPQHF.

The rearrangement joins TRBV4-2 to TRBJ2-1, with 11 bases aligning to TRBD2. The CDR3 has 15 amino acids. Germline lookup yields CDR1 LGHNA and CDR2 YNFKEQ. J gave up 6 bases and V 3 bases, and 4 bases lay outside the gene matches. Written as DNA, the CDR3 is TGTGCCAGCAGCCAGGGACTAGCGGACCCCAATGAGCAGTTCTTC. The encoded protein is CASSQGLADPNEQFF.

This clone was observed once. The rearrangement joins TRBV27 to TRBJ1-3; 8 nucleotides align to TRBD1. This CDR3 has 12 amino acids. The germline V gene encodes CDR1 MNHEY and CDR2 SMNVEV (reference sequence). The V gene end was trimmed by 5 bases and the J gene end by 7 bases; junction bases not matched to a gene: 1. CDR3 amino acids: CASSGDRNTIYF. DNA for the CDR3: TGTGCCAGCAGTGGGGACAGGAACACCATATATTTT.

The chain links TRBV6-1 to TRBJ2-2; maybe TRBD2 (7 bases). V shed 2 bases and J shed 6 bases, with 13 bases lying between them. This CDR3 has 15 residues. Germline values: CDR1 MNHNS, CDR2 SASEGT. This chain's CDR3 is CASSEKGRGSGELFF. CDR3 coding DNA: TGTGCCAGCAGTGAAAAGGGGAGGGGGTCCGGGGAGCTGTTTTTT.

The chain recombines TRBV4-1 with TRBJ1-1; possibly TRBD1 for D (6 bases). The germline V gene has CDR1 MGHRA and CDR2 YSYEKL. V dropped 2 bases and J dropped 1 base, with 14 bases sitting between them. The CDR3 has 16 amino acids. The CDR3 loop reads CASSQKIGGQNTEAFF. The CDR3 DNA follows: TGCGCCAGCAGCCAAAAAATCGGGGGGCAGAACACTGAAGCTTTCTTT.

The chain links TRBV27 to TRBJ1-2, with unresolved D. This CDR3 has 14 amino acids. Germline CDR1 and CDR2: MNHEY and SMNVEV (reference sequence). Trimming removed 2 bases at V and 5 bases at J, with 12 bases between. CDR3 sequence reads: CASSLMGNVYGYTF. CDR3 coding DNA: TGTGCCAGCAGTTTAATGGGCAACGTTTATGGCTACACCTTC.

This chain joins TRBV6-6 and TRBJ1-2, with no clear D. The CDR3 totals 14 residues. Trimming removed 0 bases at V and 8 bases at J, with 13 bases between. Germline CDR1 is MNHNY and CDR2 is SVGAGI (reference sequence). The CDR3: CASSYSVRLEGYTF. Here the CDR3 DNA reads TGTGCCAGCAGTTACTCGGTGCGCCTTGAGGGCTACACCTTC.

The CDR3 spells CASSLLLANEKLFF. Written as DNA, the CDR3 is TGTGCCAGCAGCTTACTCTTAGCTAATGAAAAACTGTTTTTT. The rearrangement uses TRBV7-9 and TRBJ1-4; D remains unclear. This CDR3 is built from 14 residues. Trimming removed 2 bases from V and 3 bases from J, with 7 bases in between. Per germline, CDR1 SEHNR and CDR2 FQNEAQ (reference sequence).

The rearrangement links TRBV4-3 to TRBJ2-1; D is undetermined. The ends were cut back, 4 bases at V and 0 bases at J, with 10 bases in the middle. The germline V gene encodes CDR1 LGHNA and CDR2 YSLEER. The CDR3 covers 15 residues. The CDR3 region has the DNA TGCGCCAGCAGCCGCGGCGGTTACTCCTACAATGAGCAGTTCTTC. Translation gives CASSRGGYSYNEQFF.

This rearrangement joins TRBV19 to TRBJ1-3; D perhaps matches TRBD1 (5 bases). CDR3 size: 13 residues. Germline lookup yields CDR1 LNHDA and CDR2 SQIVND (reference sequence). Trimming cost V 4 bases and J 9 bases, with 13 bases left between them. The chain's CDR3 is CASSTGTSGTIYF. CDR3 in DNA: TGTGCCAGTAGTACGGGGACTTCAGGCACCATATATTTT.

This chain connects TRBV28 to TRBJ1-1; 7 bases match TRBD1. The CDR3 loop spans 12 amino acids. CDR1 and CDR2 from the germline V gene are MDHEN and SYDVKM. The V segment lost 6 bases and the J segment 5 bases; nucleotides outside the gene matches: 3. The CDR3 DNA sequence: TGTGCCAGCAGGTCAGGGGGGACTGAAGCTTTCTTT. This translates into CASRSGGTEAFF.

The V call is TRBV7-2, the J call TRBJ1-2; TRBD1 is a possible D gene (6 bases). CDR1 is SGHTA and CDR2 is FQGNSA in the germline V gene. The CDR3 consists of 15 residues. The V and J ends lost 5 bases and 4 bases respectively, with 17 bases between them. CDR3 region: CASSLGPDSTYGYTF. DNA of the CDR3: TGTGCCAGCAGCCTGGGACCGGACAGCACCTATGGCTACACCTTC.

CDR3 bases: TGTGCCAGCAGTGTAGCGGGGGGGTACGAGCAGTACTTC. Translated, it gives CASSVAGGYEQYF. This chain uses TRBV6-5 with TRBJ2-7; TRBD2 matches 11 bases. Trimming at V came to 5 bases and at J to 4 bases, leaving 1 base not matched to a gene. The germline V gene has CDR1 MNHEY and CDR2 SVGAGI. This CDR3 is built from 13 residues.

The chain joins TRBV27 to TRBJ2-3, with D maybe TRBD2 (5 bases). Between the trimmed V and J ends, which lost 7 bases and 0 bases, there was a span of 11 bases. This CDR3 comprises 14 residues. Germline V gives CDR1 MNHEY, CDR2 SMNVEV (reference sequence). The chain's CDR3 is CASKTRESTDTQYF. CDR3 DNA: TGTGCCAGCAAAACGAGGGAAAGCACAGATACGCAGTATTTT.

The chain has TRBV2 and TRBJ2-7; D is possibly TRBD2 (5 bases). Germline assignment: CDR1 SNHLY and CDR2 FYNNEI. CDR3 size: 14 residues. V lost 9 bases to trimming and J lost 0 bases, with 15 bases between them. This CDR3 reads CASSRIANSYEQYF. The CDR3 DNA reads as TGTGCCAGTTCCCGCATAGCGAACTCCTACGAGCAGTACTTC. The whole variable domain, filled in from reference TRBV2 and TRBJ2-7, reads EPEVTQTPSHQVTQMGQEVILRCVPISNHLYFYWYRQILGQKVEFLVSFYNNEISEKSEIFDDQFSVERPDGSNFTLKIRSTKLEDSAMYFCASSRIANSYEQYFGPGTRLTVT.

Comments on this clone: One end of the junction is discordant with germline, which a read error may explain. This chain connects TRBV7-2 to TRBJ1-2; 10 positions agree with TRBD1. The CDR3 covers 12 residues. The germline V gene has CDR1 SGHTA and CDR2 FQGNSA. CDR3 nucleotide sequence: TGCGGGACAGGGGAAACCCTTTATGGCTACACCTTC. It yields the protein CGTGETLYGYTF.

V is TRBV27 and J is TRBJ2-2, with TRBD2 matching over 8 bases. Germline loops: CDR1 MNHEY, CDR2 SMNVEV (reference sequence). J gave up 7 bases and V 6 bases, and 1 base lay outside the gene matches. CDR3 length: 12 amino acids. The CDR3 DNA sequence: TGTGCCAGCAGACGGGGGGGCGGGGAGCTGTTTTTT. Protein product: CASRRGGGELFF.